This T cell receptor beta chain was retrieved from a study of blood T cell repertoires in COVID-19. Whole-study context: Samples came from the United States, Italy and Spain, spanning acute and convalescent COVID-19. From T cells, B-cell-depleted T cells, or PBMCs came the material, which was cDNA or gDNA.

CDR3 size: 15 residues. The V gene end was trimmed by 2 bases and the J gene end by 6 bases; junction bases not matched to a gene: 4. Germline assignment: CDR1 SEHNR and CDR2 FQNEAQ (reference sequence). In the authors' methods: Reference gene primer amplification yielded estimated nucleated cell counts. Libraries were prepared by immunoSEQ multiplex PCR; TCRdb keeps only in-frame clonotypes and omits some of them. V, J and clone size are those of that table, while D and trimming were read from the DNA. The sample records 150,000 to 180,000 clones, about 90% being singletons. This clone was seen just once.

What was sequenced was peripheral blood. This clonotype originated in a man aged 50-59 years with acute or convalescent COVID-19. The chain couples TRBV7-9 to TRBJ1-6; TRBD1 matches at 7 bases. CDR3 loop: CASSLKGGSNSPLHF. CDR3 in DNA: TGTGCCAGCAGCTTAAAAGGGGGCTCTAATTCACCCCTCCACTTT.